The rows below give T cell receptor beta chains drawn from one sample of a study of OX40 agonist ivuxolimab in advanced cancers. Profiled with immunoSEQ multiplex PCR; TCRdb holds only in-frame clones, not every one. The profile covers about 83,000 clones, with 75% to 95% appearing a single time and 0.4% to 0.55% taken by the ten largest. The sample consisted of CD4+ or CD8+ T cells sorted from blood, taken in a trial of the OX40 agonist ivuxolimab. These receptors were taken from an adult with an advanced solid tumor such as melanoma, head and neck, liver or kidney cancer. The CDR3 runs from the conserved cysteine through the conserved F or W. A D gene is named only where the DNA matches it firmly. Some rows mark clone size as missing; the rest say once, few, many or name a class of expanded clone.

CDR3aa | CDR3nt | v_gene | abundance | d_gene | j_gene
CASSEQAGTEAFF | TGTGCCAGCTCAGAGCAGGCCGGCACTGAAGCTTTCTTT | TRBV6-5 | once | - | TRBJ1-1
CARERKNTEAFF | TGTGCCAGGGAACGCAAGAACACTGAAGCTTTCTTT | TRBV6-6 | - | - | TRBJ1-1
CASSYHLAGGGSYNEQFF | TGTGCCAGCAGCTACCACCTAGCGGGAGGGGGCTCCTACAATGAGCAGTTCTTC | TRBV11-2 | - | TRBD2 | TRBJ2-1
CAWGQGAGTQYF | TGTGCCTGGGGGCAGGGCGCCGGGACCCAGTACTTC | TRBV30 | once | - | TRBJ2-5
CSVNRVYEQYF | TGCAGTGTAAACAGGGTCTACGAGCAGTACTTC | TRBV20-1 | - | - | TRBJ2-7
CASSHLAFKNIQYF | TGTGCCAGCAGCCACCTAGCATTCAAAAACATTCAGTACTTC | TRBV14 | - | - | TRBJ2-4
CSVPTGGSWETQYF | TGCAGCGTGCCGACTGGCGGGAGTTGGGAGACCCAGTACTTC | TRBV29-1 | - | TRBD2 | TRBJ2-5
CASRIPGGAPGQPQHF | TGTGCCAGCAGGATTCCGGGCGGAGCCCCTGGACAGCCCCAGCATTTT | TRBV28 | once | - | TRBJ1-5
CASSKRGQGPQGSYNEQFF | TGTGCCAGTAGTAAACGAGGGCAGGGGCCTCAAGGATCCTACAATGAGCAGTTCTTC | TRBV19 | - | - | TRBJ2-1
CASTMQGQINGELFF | TGCGCCAGCACTATGCAGGGACAAATCAACGGGGAGCTGTTTTTT | TRBV5-1 | - | - | TRBJ2-2
CAAISPPGGGETQYF | TGTGCCGCGATCTCACCACCCGGGGGGGGAGAGACCCAGTACTTC | TRBV6-6 | - | TRBD2 | TRBJ2-5
CASRTSNYGYTF | TGTGCCAGCAGGACCTCTAACTATGGCTACACCTTC | TRBV2 | - | - | TRBJ1-2
CASSPRWDREFEQYF | TGTGCCAGTAGTCCTCGATGGGACAGGGAGTTCGAGCAGTACTTC | TRBV19 | - | TRBD1 | TRBJ2-7
CASSQVYGGAQFYNEQFF | TGTGCCAGCAGCCAAGTATACGGGGGGGCCCAATTCTACAATGAGCAGTTCTTC | TRBV14 | - | TRBD2 | TRBJ2-1